A selection of T cell receptor beta chains follows, all from one sample in a study of preoperative IRX-2 immunotherapy in early breast cancer. The repertoire was sequenced with immunoSEQ multiplex PCR; TCRdb's copy has only in-frame clones and lacks some. The data contain around 30,000 clones, less than 90% of them singletons. Sequencing used lymph node tissue, obtained from a patient treated with IRX-2 immunotherapy. All receptors come from a human donor with breast cancer. CDR3s leave out the opening cysteine and the closing phenylalanine or tryptophan.

v_call,j_call,cdr3_aa
TRBV12-5,TRBJ1-5,ASGTVSNQPQH
TRBV15,TRBJ2-2,ATSRTSGRDTGELF
TRBV5-1,TRBJ2-7,ASSSKERFPPNEQY
TRBV14,TRBJ2-1,ASSRWDSGVEREQF
TRBV4-1,TRBJ2-1,ASSQDPSGNEQF
TRBV14,TRBJ2-5,ASSHSLGRTQETQY
TRBV6-8,TRBJ1-5,ASSYFGRLGNQPQH
TRBV19,TRBJ1-2,ASSIDGGFYGYT
TRBV19,TRBJ1-2,ASSIRTGDVVRYGYT
TRBV11-3,TRBJ1-2,ASSLGRRGHQVGYT
TRBV6-8,TRBJ2-7,ASSLKFSSYEQY
TRBV11-3,TRBJ2-7,ASSPVGTETYEQY
TRBV11-3,TRBJ2-5,ASSLVPGPQQETQY
TRBV6-8,TRBJ1-1,ASSNPSQNTEAF
TRBV28,TRBJ2-5,ASSLGVAGGEETQY
TRBV6-8,TRBJ1-4,AISQGIQGTNEKLF
TRBV30,TRBJ2-1,AWSVLLNEQF
TRBV6-7,TRBJ2-3,ASSGAGGTQY
TRBV28,TRBJ2-2,ASNIQGAWTGELF
TRBV25-1,TRBJ1-4,ASSEWSTNEKLF
TRBV18,TRBJ1-1,ASSPGSGQGAF
TRBV10-3,TRBJ1-4,AISEIPGSSNEKLF
TRBV14,TRBJ2-1,ASSQNNEQF
TRBV6-8,TRBJ2-2,AISGTGDTGELF
TRBV29-1,TRBJ2-5,SVEDLARGGLAGAQY
TRBV11-3,TRBJ1-4,ASSPRQGTNEKLF
TRBV25-1,TRBJ1-1,ASSAAQGISTEAF
TRBV23-1,TRBJ1-4,ASSQERSWEKLF
TRBV5-1,TRBJ2-1,ASSQVQRGNEQF
TRBV29-1,TRBJ2-3,SVAGGEADTQY
TRBV6-8,TRBJ1-5,ASSLRQGNQPQH
TRBV15,TRBJ1-1,ATSRPDSFPEAF
TRBV6-7,TRBJ1-1,ASSYSIEAF
TRBV29-1,TRBJ2-1,SVIRDYNEQF
TRBV28,TRBJ2-3,ASSTYPDRVTDTQY
TRBV4-1,TRBJ2-1,ASSQRGRGYNEQF
TRBV11-3,TRBJ2-7,ASSLGASSYEQY
TRBV6-7,TRBJ1-1,ATVTGVNTEAF
TRBV5-1,TRBJ2-5,ASSLGSRGRETQY
TRBV29-1,TRBJ2-7,SVEAPRGQAGEQY
TRBV6-8,TRBJ2-1,ASRAGGLYYNEQF
TRBV6-8,TRBJ1-3,ASRLQGTGGNTIY
TRBV29-1,TRBJ2-1,SVPIGDRGSYNEQF
TRBV30,TRBJ2-1,AWSQGNEQF
TRBV6-8,TRBJ2-7,ASRIAGGYEQY
TRBV5-1,TRBJ2-7,ASSQERQNFYEQY